This TCR beta chain was observed in a study of CD8+ T cells in alopecia areata. In each case, RNA was isolated and then reverse transcribed into cDNA as the sequencing template. TCRdb keeps only in-frame clones here, not all; method: immunoSEQ multiplex PCR. The sample has about 110,000 clones; approximately 59% are singletons. Details on this clone: The antigen is not known.

Study results and caveats: Lesional scalp, especially alopecia totalis/universalis, showed higher clonality than normal scalp.

The V gene end was trimmed by 3 bases and the J gene end by 7 bases; junction bases not matched to a gene: 12. Germline CDR1 is LGHNA and CDR2 is YSLEER. The CDR3 is made up of 15 amino acids. The chain combines TRBV4-3 with TRBJ2-7; 7 positions agree with TRBD1. The specimen was CD8+ T cells sorted from blood. This TCR derives from a human donor in good health. In DNA, the CDR3 is TGCGCCAGCAGCCATGGATTGGGACAGCCGGGAGAGCAGTACTTC. Translation: CASSHGLGQPGEQYF.